Below are 7 T cell receptor beta chains sequenced from a single sample in a study of neurological immune-mediated disorders. TCRdb re-analysed the 5' RACE reads in MiXCR, keeping a single row per CDR3 protein. The sample gives approximately 41,000 distinct CDR3 sequences, about 15% of which show up once; about 3.6% is in the top ten. The sequencing sample was made of CD4+ T cells from blood. These receptors originate from a woman aged 60-75 years with HTLV-1-associated myelopathy (HAM/TSP).

The chain links TRBV13 to TRBJ1-3, with D unresolved. This CDR3 is 13 amino acids long. CDR1 PRHDT and CDR2 FYEKMQ come from the germline V gene (reference sequence). V lost 6 bases, J lost 1 base, and 7 bases lay in between. CDR3 sequence (DNA): TGTGCCAGCAGAATACAGTCTGGAAACACCATATATTTT. Encoded protein: CASRIQSGNTIYF.

The V call is TRBV6-5, the J call TRBJ1-2, with TRBD1 matching 9 bases. CDR3 length equals 12 residues. Losses at the gene ends were 10 bases for V and 3 bases for J; bases not matched to a gene: 3. CDR1 is MNHEY, CDR2 SVGAGI, per germline. The DNA for the CDR3 is TGTGCCACACGACAGGGGGACTATGGCTACACCTTC. It is translated as CATRQGDYGYTF.

This clonotype was observed at least ten times. The chain couples TRBV6-6 to TRBJ1-3; D not resolved. V gave up 5 bases and J gave up 0 bases, with 5 bases separating them. This CDR3 has 13 amino acids. The germline CDR1 and CDR2 sequences are MNHNY and SVGAGI (reference sequence). The CDR3 spells CASSTVSGNTIYF. For the CDR3, the DNA is TGTGCCAGCAGTACAGTCTCTGGAAACACCATATATTTT.

The chain has TRBV5-5 and TRBJ1-5; TRBD1 matches 9 bases. Germline CDR1 SGHKS, CDR2 YYEKEE (reference sequence). This CDR3 spans 18 amino acids. After removal of 1 base from V and 3 bases from J, the junction contained 11 bases not matched to a gene. The CDR3 reads CASSLTGGSTVVNQPQHF. CDR3 DNA sequence: TGTGCCAGCAGCTTGACAGGGGGCTCCACCGTTGTCAATCAGCCCCAGCATTTT.

This clonotype has at least ten counts. The V gene is TRBV10-2, the J gene TRBJ1-2; tentatively, D is TRBD1 (5 bases). V lost 3 bases, J lost 7 bases, and 12 bases lay in between. The CDR3 runs to 13 residues. Germline V gives CDR1 WSHSY, CDR2 SAAADI. The CDR3 loop reads CASSDRGGGGYTF. The DNA for the CDR3 is TGCGCCAGCAGTGATAGGGGAGGAGGTGGCTACACCTTC.

This clonotype came up many times. The chain carries TRBV7-8 and TRBJ1-3; D is unresolved. This CDR3 region has 14 residues. Trimming shortened V by 1 base and J by 0 bases, and 4 bases separated the two germline ends. CDR1 SGHVS and CDR2 FQNEAQ come from the germline V gene. For the CDR3, the DNA is TGTGCCAGCAGCTTAGATGACTCTGGAAACACCATATATTTT. Translated: CASSLDDSGNTIYF.

This clonotype was counted at least ten times. The chain joins TRBV9 to TRBJ2-1; TRBD2 matches 8 bases. This CDR3 is built from 15 residues. J gave up 9 bases and V 4 bases, and 12 bases lay outside the gene matches. Germline V gene data show CDR1 as SGDLS and CDR2 as YYNGEE. This CDR3 is CASSTAGGSLAEQFF. The CDR3 nucleotides read TGTGCCAGCAGCACCGCGGGGGGAAGTCTTGCTGAGCAGTTCTTC.